Following are 18 T cell receptor beta chains from one sample sequenced in a study of T cell repertoires in cytomegalovirus infection. MiXCR, run by TCRdb on the reads, gives a single entry per CDR3 protein. The sample yields about 200,000 distinct CDR3 sequences, roughly 9.8% seen once. The source material was PBMCs. The receptors derive from a human donor in good health (CMV status not recorded). Some clones in this sample may be carry-over from other donors' samples.

This clonotype was detected many times. The rearrangement joins TRBV28 to TRBJ1-1, with D maybe TRBD1 (6 bases). The CDR3 sequence is 13 residues long. Germline-derived CDR1 and CDR2 are MDHEN and SYDVKM. V lost 10 bases and J lost 7, with 19 bases in between. CDR3 DNA sequence: TGTGCCATCAAGGGGAACAGGGAAGGTGAAGCTTTCTTT. Translating gives CAIKGNREGEAFF.

This clonotype occurred many times. The chain is built from TRBV5-1 and TRBJ1-1, with TRBD1 matching over 10 bases. CDR1 is SGHRS and CDR2 is YFSETQ in the germline V gene. The CDR3 loop spans 16 amino acids. The junction had 7 bases not matched to a gene; V was cut back by 0 bases and J by 5 bases. CDR3 amino acids: CASSLGQGAGWTEAFF. CDR3 DNA sequence: TGCGCCAGCAGCTTGGGACAGGGGGCCGGATGGACTGAAGCTTTCTTT.

The sample holds many counts of this clonotype. V and J are TRBV7-9 and TRBJ2-1; D not resolved. The CDR3 consists of 15 residues. V was shortened by 3 bases and J by 3 bases, with 12 bases between the two germline ends. The germline CDR1 and CDR2 sequences are SEHNR and FQNEAQ (reference sequence). The CDR3 DNA sequence: TGTGCCAGCAGCTTGGTCTCTTTTTTCTACAATGAGCAGTTCTTC. Encoded protein: CASSLVSFFYNEQFF.

Comments on this clonotype: The junction and the germline gene differ at one end; a read error may be behind it. The chain couples TRBV28 to TRBJ2-1, with TRBD2 matching 8 bases. CDR1 is MDHEN, CDR2 SYDVKM, per germline. The CDR3 runs to 16 residues. In DNA, the CDR3 is TGTGCCAGCAGTTTAAGGGTCGGGAGGGGTTTAGGTGAGAAGTTCTTC. Its translation is CASSLRVGRGLGEKFF.

At least ten counts were recorded for this clonotype. The chain uses TRBV7-2 and TRBJ2-3; D not resolved. CDR1 SGHTA and CDR2 FQGNSA come from the germline V gene. The CDR3 is made up of 15 amino acids. The ends were cut back, 1 base at V and 6 bases at J, with 14 bases in the middle. The CDR3 region has the DNA TGTGCCAGCAGCTTAGTTGGATTAGAATCGGATACGCAGTATTTT. Translated, it gives CASSLVGLESDTQYF.

This clonotype was seen a few times. V usage is TRBV15 and J usage is TRBJ1-2; D is ambiguous. CDR3 length equals 13 residues. V lost 0 bases and J 7 bases, leaving 9 bases between the germline ends. In germline, CDR1 is LNHNV, CDR2 YYDKDF (reference sequence). CDR3 coding DNA: TGTGCCACCAGCAGAGATACGGGAACTGGCTACACCTTC. This gives the protein CATSRDTGTGYTF.

This clonotype was counted ten times or more. The rearrangement links TRBV5-1 to TRBJ1-2; 7 nucleotides line up with TRBD1. The CDR3 spans 15 residues. Germline CDR1 reads SGHRS; CDR2 reads YFSETQ. V trimming: 1 base; J trimming: 2 bases; junction bases outside the gene matches: 5. In nucleotides, the CDR3 is TGCGCCAGCAGCTTGAGTGTAGGGGGCAACTATGGCTACACCTTC. This codes for CASSLSVGGNYGYTF.

This clonotype was detected a few times. The genes are TRBV5-1 and TRBJ1-1; 9 bases are shared with TRBD1. This CDR3 is built from 14 residues. Trimming took 6 bases from V and 4 from J; bases not matched to a gene: 7. Germline lookup yields CDR1 SGHRS and CDR2 YFSETQ. CDR3 sequence reads: CASTQTGQGTEAFF. In nucleotides, the CDR3 is TGCGCCAGCACCCAAACGGGACAGGGCACTGAAGCTTTCTTT.

This clonotype was detected many times. The chain carries TRBV7-8 and TRBJ2-7, with D hard to call. Germline V CDR1 and CDR2: SGHVS, FQNEAQ. V gave up 0 bases and J gave up 7 bases, with 7 bases separating them. This CDR3 contains 12 residues. The CDR3 region has the DNA TGTGCCAGCAGCTTAGCCCAAGGGGAGCAGTACTTC. Amino acid sequence: CASSLAQGEQYF.

This clonotype ranks as medium-sized (0.01 to 0.1%). The rearrangement joins TRBV7-8 to TRBJ2-7; 10 nucleotides match TRBD2. The germline V gene has CDR1 SGHVS and CDR2 FQNEAQ. The CDR3 runs 17 residues. J lost 2 bases, V lost 0 bases, and 7 bases had no gene match. The CDR3 region is CASSLAFASGGTYEQYF. In DNA form, the CDR3 reads TGTGCCAGCAGCTTAGCATTCGCTAGCGGGGGTACCTACGAGCAGTACTTC.

This clonotype has a count of ten or more. This chain joins TRBV2 and TRBJ1-6; 9 bases align to TRBD1. The CDR3 has 15 residues. With 5 bases clipped from V and 4 bases from J, the junction kept 3 bases outside the gene matches. Germline V gene sequence: CDR1 SNHLY, CDR2 FYNNEI. CDR3 sequence reads: CASSRGQGYNSPLHF. As DNA, the CDR3 is TGTGCCAGCAGTAGGGGACAGGGATATAATTCACCCCTCCACTTT.

This clonotype was counted ten times or more. The chain links TRBV7-2 to TRBJ2-1; 8 bases match TRBD2. This CDR3 has 15 residues. Germline assignment: CDR1 SGHTA and CDR2 FQGNSA. V was clipped by 3 bases and J by 7 bases; unmatched bases: 8. CDR3 DNA: TGTGCCAGCAGCTTGGCGGGAGGTCTAGGGAATGAGCAGTTCTTC. Its translation: CASSLAGGLGNEQFF.

In its sample, this clonotype was seen many times. This chain connects TRBV7-2 to TRBJ1-2, with 8 bases that match TRBD1. The germline V gene has CDR1 SGHTA and CDR2 FQGNSA. J gave up 8 bases and V 3 bases, and 11 bases lay outside the gene matches. There are 15 residues in the CDR3. CDR3 in DNA: TGTGCCAGCAGCTTTCGACGGGACAGGAATATCGGCTACACCTTC. Translation: CASSFRRDRNIGYTF.

The V and J genes are TRBV19 and TRBJ1-5; D uncertain. This CDR3 is 13 amino acids long. V was cut by 7 bases and J by 5 bases, with 12 bases left in between. Germline V gene data show CDR1 as LNHDA and CDR2 as SQIVND (reference sequence). The CDR3 sequence: CASTGRAYQPQHF. CDR3 sequence (DNA): TGTGCCAGTACCGGGAGGGCTTATCAGCCCCAGCATTTT.

This clonotype turned up a few times. This rearrangement joins TRBV27 to TRBJ2-2, with no clear D. Germline V gene sequence: CDR1 MNHEY, CDR2 SMNVEV (reference sequence). The CDR3 has 15 residues. V shed 6 bases and J shed 0 bases, with 11 bases lying between them. The DNA of the CDR3 is TGTGCCAGCAGGAAAAACTACCCGAACACCGGGGAGCTGTTTTTT. Protein sequence: CASRKNYPNTGELFF.

This clonotype was detected many times. The rearrangement uses TRBV7-2 and TRBJ1-6; the match to TRBD1 covers 9 bases. The CDR3 spans 16 residues. The trim removed 1 base at V and 9 bases at J, leaving 7 bases unmatched. Germline assignment: CDR1 SGHTA and CDR2 FQGNSA. CDR3 bases: TGTGCCAGCAGCTTAGTGGGGACAGGGAGGCCTTCACCCCTCCACTTT. Amino acid sequence: CASSLVGTGRPSPLHF. Full variable domain (missing parts from reference TRBV7-2 and TRBJ1-6): GAGVSQSPSNKVTEKGKDVELRCDPISGHTALYWYRQSLGQGLEFLIYFQGNSAPDKSGLPSDRFSAERTGGSVSTLTIQRTQQEDSAVYLCASSLVGTGRPSPLHFGNGTRLTVT.

This clonotype was observed many times. The V gene is TRBV10-2, the J gene TRBJ2-4; 10 nucleotides agree with TRBD2. Germline V gene sequence: CDR1 WSHSY, CDR2 SAAADI. J lost 6 bases, V lost 0 bases, and 5 bases had no gene match. The CDR3 length is 16 residues. The CDR3 bases are TGCGCCAGCAGTGAGTCTGGGTTAGCGGGGGGAAACATTCAGTACTTC. This gives the protein CASSESGLAGGNIQYF.

The sample holds many counts of this clonotype. The chain has TRBV6-1 and TRBJ1-1; perhaps TRBD1 as D (5 bases). The CDR3 is 14 residues long. Germline loops: CDR1 MNHNS, CDR2 SASEGT. Trimming stripped 2 bases from V and 6 bases from J, with 13 bases between. CDR3 sequence: CASSEMAPRAEAFF. The CDR3 coding sequence is TGTGCCAGCAGTGAAATGGCCCCCAGGGCTGAAGCTTTCTTT.